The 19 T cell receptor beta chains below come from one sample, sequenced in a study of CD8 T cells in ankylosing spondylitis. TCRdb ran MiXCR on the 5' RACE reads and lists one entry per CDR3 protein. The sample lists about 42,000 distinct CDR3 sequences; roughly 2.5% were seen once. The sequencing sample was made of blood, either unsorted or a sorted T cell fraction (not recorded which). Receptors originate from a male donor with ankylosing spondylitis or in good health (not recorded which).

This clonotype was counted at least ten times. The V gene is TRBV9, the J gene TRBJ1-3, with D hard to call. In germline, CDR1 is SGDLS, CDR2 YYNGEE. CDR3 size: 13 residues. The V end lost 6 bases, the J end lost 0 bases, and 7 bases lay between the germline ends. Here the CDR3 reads CASTTDSGNTIYF. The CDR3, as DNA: TGTGCCAGCACGACCGACTCTGGAAACACCATATATTTT.

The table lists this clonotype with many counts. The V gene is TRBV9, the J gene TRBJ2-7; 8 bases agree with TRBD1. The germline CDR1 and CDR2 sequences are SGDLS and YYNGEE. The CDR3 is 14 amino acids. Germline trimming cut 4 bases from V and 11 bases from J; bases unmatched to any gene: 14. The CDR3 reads CASSPGQVLSREYF. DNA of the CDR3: TGTGCCAGCAGCCCGGGACAGGTACTTTCTCGCGAGTACTTC.

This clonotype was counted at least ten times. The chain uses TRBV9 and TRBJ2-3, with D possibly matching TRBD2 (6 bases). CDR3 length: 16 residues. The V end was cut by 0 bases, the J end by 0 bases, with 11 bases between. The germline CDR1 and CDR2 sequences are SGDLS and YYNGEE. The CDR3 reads CASSVGGGASTDTQYF. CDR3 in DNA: TGTGCCAGCAGCGTAGGGGGCGGGGCCAGCACAGATACGCAGTATTTT.

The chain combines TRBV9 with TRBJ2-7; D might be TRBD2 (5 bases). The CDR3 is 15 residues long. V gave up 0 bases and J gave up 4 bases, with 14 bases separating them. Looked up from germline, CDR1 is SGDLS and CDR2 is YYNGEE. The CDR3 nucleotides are TGTGCCAGCAGCGTAGGTGGCGGGTTAAGGTACGAGCAGTACTTC. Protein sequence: CASSVGGGLRYEQYF.

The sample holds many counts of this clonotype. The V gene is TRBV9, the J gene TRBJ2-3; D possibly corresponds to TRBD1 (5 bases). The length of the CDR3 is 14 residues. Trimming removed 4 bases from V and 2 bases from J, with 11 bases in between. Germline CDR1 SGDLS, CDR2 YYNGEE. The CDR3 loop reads CASSSRQTTDTQYF. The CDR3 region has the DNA TGTGCCAGCAGCTCTCGACAGACCACAGATACGCAGTATTTT.

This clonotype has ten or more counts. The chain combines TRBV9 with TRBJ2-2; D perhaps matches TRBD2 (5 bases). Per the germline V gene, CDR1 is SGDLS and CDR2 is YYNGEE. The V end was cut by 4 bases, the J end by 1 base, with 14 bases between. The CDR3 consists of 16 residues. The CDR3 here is CASSSGGGMNTGELFF. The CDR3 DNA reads TGTGCCAGCAGCTCCGGTGGAGGAATGAACACCGGGGAGCTGTTTTTT. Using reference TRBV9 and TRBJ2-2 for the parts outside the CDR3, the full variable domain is DSGVTQTPKHLITATGQRVTLRCSPRSGDLSVYWYQQSLDQGLQFLIQYYNGEERAKGNILERFSAQQFPDLHSELNLSSLELGDSALYFCASSSGGGMNTGELFFGEGSRLTVL.

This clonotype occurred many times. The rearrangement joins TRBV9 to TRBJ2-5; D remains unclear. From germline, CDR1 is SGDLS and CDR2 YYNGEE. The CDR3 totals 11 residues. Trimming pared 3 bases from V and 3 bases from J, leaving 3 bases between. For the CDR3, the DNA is TGTGCCAGCAGCGCCGAAGAGACCCAGTACTTC. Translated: CASSAEETQYF.

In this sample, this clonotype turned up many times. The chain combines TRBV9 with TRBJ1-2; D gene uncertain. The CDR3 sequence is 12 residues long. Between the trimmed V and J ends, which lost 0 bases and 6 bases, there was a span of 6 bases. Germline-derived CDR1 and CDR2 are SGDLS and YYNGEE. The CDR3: CASSVERDGYTF. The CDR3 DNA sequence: TGTGCCAGCAGCGTAGAACGGGATGGCTACACCTTC.

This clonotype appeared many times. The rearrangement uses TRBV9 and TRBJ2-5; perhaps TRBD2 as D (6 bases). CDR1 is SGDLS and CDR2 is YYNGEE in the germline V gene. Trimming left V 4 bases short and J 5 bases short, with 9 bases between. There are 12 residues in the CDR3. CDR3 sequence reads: CASSRAGETQYF. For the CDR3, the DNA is TGTGCCAGCAGCAGGGCGGGGGAGACCCAGTACTTC.

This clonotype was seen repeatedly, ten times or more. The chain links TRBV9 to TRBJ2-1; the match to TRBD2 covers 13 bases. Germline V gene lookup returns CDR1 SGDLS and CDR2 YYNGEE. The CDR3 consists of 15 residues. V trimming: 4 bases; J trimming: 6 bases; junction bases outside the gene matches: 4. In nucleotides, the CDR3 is TGTGCCAGCAGCATCCGGACTAGCGGGAGCAATGAGCAGTTCTTC. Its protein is CASSIRTSGSNEQFF. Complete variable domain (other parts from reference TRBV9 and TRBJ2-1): DSGVTQTPKHLITATGQRVTLRCSPRSGDLSVYWYQQSLDQGLQFLIQYYNGEERAKGNILERFSAQQFPDLHSELNLSSLELGDSALYFCASSIRTSGSNEQFFGPGTRLTVL.

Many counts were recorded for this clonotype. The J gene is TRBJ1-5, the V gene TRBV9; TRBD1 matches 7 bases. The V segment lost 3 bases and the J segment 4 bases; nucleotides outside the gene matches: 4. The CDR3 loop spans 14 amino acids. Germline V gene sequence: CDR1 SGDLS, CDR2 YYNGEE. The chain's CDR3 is CASSEGQPNQPQHF. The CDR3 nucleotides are TGTGCCAGCAGCGAGGGACAGCCGAATCAGCCCCAGCATTTT.

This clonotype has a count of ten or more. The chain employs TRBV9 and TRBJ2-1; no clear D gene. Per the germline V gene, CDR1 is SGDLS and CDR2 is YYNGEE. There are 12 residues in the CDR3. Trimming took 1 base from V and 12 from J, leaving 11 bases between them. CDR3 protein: CASSVIGGGQFF. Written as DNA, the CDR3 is TGTGCCAGCAGCGTAATCGGTGGCGGGCAGTTCTTC.

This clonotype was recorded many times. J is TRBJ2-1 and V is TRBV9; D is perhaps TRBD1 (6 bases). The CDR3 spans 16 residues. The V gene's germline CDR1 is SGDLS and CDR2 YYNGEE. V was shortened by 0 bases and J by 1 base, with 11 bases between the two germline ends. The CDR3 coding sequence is TGTGCCAGCAGCGTAGAGGGGACAATTTCCTACAATGAGCAGTTCTTC. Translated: CASSVEGTISYNEQFF.

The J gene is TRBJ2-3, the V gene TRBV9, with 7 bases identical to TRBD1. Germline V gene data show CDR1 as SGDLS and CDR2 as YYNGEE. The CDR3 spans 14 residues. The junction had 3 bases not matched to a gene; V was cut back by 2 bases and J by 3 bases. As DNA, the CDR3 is TGTGCCAGCAGCGTGAGGGGGCGGACAGATACGCAGTATTTT. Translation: CASSVRGRTDTQYF. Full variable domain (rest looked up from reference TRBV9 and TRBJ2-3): DSGVTQTPKHLITATGQRVTLRCSPRSGDLSVYWYQQSLDQGLQFLIQYYNGEERAKGNILERFSAQQFPDLHSELNLSSLELGDSALYFCASSVRGRTDTQYFGPGTRLTVL.

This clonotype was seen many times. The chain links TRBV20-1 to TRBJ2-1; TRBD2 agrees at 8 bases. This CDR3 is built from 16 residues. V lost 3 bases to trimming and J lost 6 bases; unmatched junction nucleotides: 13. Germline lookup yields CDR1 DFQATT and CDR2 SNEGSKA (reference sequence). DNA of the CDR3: TGCAGTGCTAGGTATATCCCCGGGACTAGGATCAATGAGCAGTTCTTC. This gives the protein CSARYIPGTRINEQFF.

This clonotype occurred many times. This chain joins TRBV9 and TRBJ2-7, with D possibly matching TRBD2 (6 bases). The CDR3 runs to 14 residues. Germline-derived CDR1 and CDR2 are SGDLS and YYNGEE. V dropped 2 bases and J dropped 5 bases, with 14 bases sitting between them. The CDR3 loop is CASSVGTQGDEQYF. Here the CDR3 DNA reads TGTGCCAGCAGCGTCGGGACTCAAGGCGACGAGCAGTACTTC.

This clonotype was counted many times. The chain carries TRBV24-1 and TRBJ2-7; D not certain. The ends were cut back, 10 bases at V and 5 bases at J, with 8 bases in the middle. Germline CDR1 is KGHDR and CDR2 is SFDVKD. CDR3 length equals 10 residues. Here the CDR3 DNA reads TGTGCCACAGGGAACCACGAGCAGTACTTC. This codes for CATGNHEQYF.

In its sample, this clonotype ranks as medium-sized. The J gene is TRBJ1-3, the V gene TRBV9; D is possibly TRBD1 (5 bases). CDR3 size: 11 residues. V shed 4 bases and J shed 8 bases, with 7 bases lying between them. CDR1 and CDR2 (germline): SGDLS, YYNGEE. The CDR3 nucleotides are TGTGCCAGCAGCAGAGGGGACACCATATATTTT. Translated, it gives CASSRGDTIYF.

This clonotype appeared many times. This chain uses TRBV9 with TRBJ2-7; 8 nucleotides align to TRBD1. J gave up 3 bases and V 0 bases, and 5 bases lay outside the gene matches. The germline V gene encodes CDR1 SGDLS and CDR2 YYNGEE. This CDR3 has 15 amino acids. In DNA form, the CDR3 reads TGTGCCAGCAGCGTAGAAGCGACAGGGGTCTACGAGCAGTACTTC. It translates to CASSVEATGVYEQYF.